This T cell receptor (beta chain) was identified in a study of blood T cell repertoires in COVID-19. Across the study: Researchers got acute and convalescent COVID-19 samples from the United States, Italy and Spain.

Seattle patients were enrolled while actively infected and followed longitudinally. Original data processing: Scientists estimated how many nucleated cells there were by amplifying reference gene primers. Here immunoSEQ multiplex PCR was the method, and the copy in TCRdb shows in-frame clones only, minus some. V and J calls and clone size are those listed in that table; D and trimming were worked out from the DNA. Among 110,000 or so clones listed, about 85% were seen once. The CDR3 spans 15 residues. Input material: peripheral blood. The chain has TRBV12-2 and TRBJ1-2; TRBD1 reflects the table's D call only, with no check against the DNA. TRBV12-2 is a documented pseudogene. The source of this sequence is a woman aged 60-75 years with COVID-19, enrolled during active disease. CDR3 sequence (DNA): TGTGCAAGTCGCTTAGCTTTAGAGGGGGTGGACGGCTACACCTTC. Its protein is CASRLALEGVDGYTF.